The rows below give T cell receptor beta chains drawn from one sample of a study of human thymus T cells. Here immunoSEQ multiplex PCR was the method, and the copy in TCRdb shows in-frame clones only, minus some. The data show some 46,000 clones, with over 85% seen just once and about 0.12% held by the top ten. The sample consisted of blood. These receptor sequences come from a boy under two years old with a congenital heart defect but otherwise immunologically healthy. Each CDR3 is given with its conserved first and last residue. A D gene is named only where the DNA matches it firmly. Rows may omit the clone size; those that give it use once, few, many or a size class.

CDR3 protein | CDR3 DNA | clone size | D gene | J gene | V gene
CASSLRSGVSYEQYF | TGTGCCAGCAGCTTAAGGAGCGGGGTCTCCTACGAGCAGTACTTC | - | TRBD2 | TRBJ2-7 | TRBV7-3
CRGQGPSYYGYTF | TGCCGGGGACAGGGTCCTTCTTACTATGGCTACACCTTC | - | TRBD1 | TRBJ1-2 | TRBV28
CASSGTGTGVLVSFGYTF | TGTGCCAGCAGCGGAACCGGGACAGGGGTGTTAGTAAGCTTTGGCTACACCTTC | - | TRBD1 | TRBJ1-2 | TRBV5-5
CASGPATSGGLDEQFF | TGTGCTAGTGGTCCCGCGACTAGCGGGGGGTTGGATGAGCAGTTCTTC | - | TRBD2 | TRBJ2-1 | TRBV12-5
CASRLSREQYF | TGTGCCAGCAGGCTGAGTCGTGAGCAGTACTTC | - | - | TRBJ2-7 | TRBV28
CASSRRRVETQYF | TGTGCCAGCAGCAGGAGAAGGGTGGAGACCCAGTACTTC | - | - | TRBJ2-5 | TRBV11-2
CASSLVGSDTQYF | TGTGCCAGCAGCTTAGTGGGGTCAGATACGCAGTATTTT | - | - | TRBJ2-3 | TRBV7-2
CASSQDLRPSVNEKLFF | TGCGCCAGCAGTCAGGATCTTCGACCGTCCGTGAATGAAAAACTGTTTTTT | - | - | TRBJ1-4 | TRBV23-1
CASTPRGGTMNTEAFF | TGTGCCAGTACCCCCCGGGGAGGGACGATGAACACTGAAGCTTTCTTT | once | - | TRBJ1-1 | TRBV19
CASSLGGGSQPQHF | TGTGCCAGCAGCTTAGGAGGGGGCAGTCAGCCCCAGCATTTT | - | TRBD1 | TRBJ1-5 | TRBV7-2
CASSQGGGYTF | TGTGCCAGCTCTCAGGGGGGAGGCTACACCTTC | - | TRBD1 | TRBJ1-2 | TRBV6-6
CASSYSRGGGYEQYF | TGTGCCAGCAGTTACTCACGAGGGGGGGGCTACGAGCAGTACTTC | - | - | TRBJ2-7 | TRBV6-5
CASSPTQAEAFF | TGTGCCAGCTCACCAACACAGGCTGAAGCTTTCTTT | - | - | TRBJ1-1 | TRBV18
CASSLWGMDHNQPQHF | TGTGCCAGCAGTTTATGGGGCATGGATCACAATCAGCCCCAGCATTTT | - | - | TRBJ1-5 | TRBV28
CASSPGTVEAFF | TGTGCCAGCAGCCCCGGGACTGTCGAAGCTTTCTTT | - | - | TRBJ1-1 | TRBV14
CASSQGGIENIQYF | TGTGCCAGCAGCCAAGGAGGGATCGAAAACATTCAGTACTTC | - | - | TRBJ2-4 | TRBV4-2
CASSVTGKTEAFF | TGTGCCAGCAGCGTAACAGGGAAGACTGAAGCTTTCTTT | - | - | TRBJ1-1 | TRBV9
CASSLRTSYGYTF | TGTGCCAGCAGTTTGAGGACATCCTATGGCTACACCTTC | - | - | TRBJ1-2 | TRBV28
CASSSTGGTEAFF | TGCGCCAGCAGCTCAACAGGGGGCACTGAAGCTTTCTTT | - | TRBD1 | TRBJ1-1 | TRBV5-1
CASTREGSSGNTIYF | TGCGCCAGCACCCGGGAGGGCAGCTCTGGAAACACCATATATTTT | - | - | TRBJ1-3 | TRBV4-3
CASRKGAGAEAFF | TGTGCCAGCCGAAAGGGGGCTGGGGCTGAAGCTTTCTTT | - | TRBD1 | TRBJ1-1 | TRBV6-4
CASSPLGHEQYF | TGTGCCAGCAGTCCCCTTGGGCACGAGCAGTACTTC | - | - | TRBJ2-7 | TRBV7-3
CAWSVVTGKLFF | TGTGCCTGGAGTGTTGTCACGGGAAAACTGTTTTTT | once | - | TRBJ1-4 | TRBV30
CASSVEGRLNTEAFF | TGTGCCAGCAGCGTAGAAGGCAGGTTGAACACTGAAGCTTTCTTT | few | - | TRBJ1-1 | TRBV9
CASSLALAGGAYEQYF | TGTGCCAGCAGCTTAGCTCTAGCGGGGGGTGCCTACGAGCAGTACTTC | once | TRBD2 | TRBJ2-7 | TRBV11-2
CASSLTRVGYEQYF | TGCGCCAGCAGCTTGACCAGGGTAGGGTACGAGCAGTACTTC | - | - | TRBJ2-7 | TRBV5-1
CASSYRGNTIYF | TGTGCCAGCAGTTACAGGGGAAACACCATATATTTT | - | - | TRBJ1-3 | TRBV6-6
CASSPQRTSVDEQYF | TGTGCCAGCTCACCACAGAGGACTAGCGTCGACGAGCAGTACTTC | once | TRBD2 | TRBJ2-7 | TRBV18
CASTTGSSYEQYF | TGTGCCAGCACTACAGGGAGCTCCTACGAGCAGTACTTC | - | - | TRBJ2-7 | TRBV28
CASSIQANQPQHF | TGTGCCAGTAGTATTCAGGCGAATCAGCCCCAGCATTTT | - | - | TRBJ1-5 | TRBV19
CASSPTYDNWYEQYF | TGTGCCAGCTCACCAACTTACGACAATTGGTACGAGCAGTACTTC | - | - | TRBJ2-7 | TRBV18
CASVSPEQYF | TGTGCCAGCGTAAGTCCCGAGCAGTACTTC | - | - | TRBJ2-7 | TRBV27
CASSLADRTFLLGELFF | TGTGCCAGCAGCCTTGCAGACCGGACATTTCTCCTAGGGGAGCTGTTTTTT | - | - | TRBJ2-2 | TRBV5-6
CASSFGGSNEQFF | TGTGCCAGCAGCTTCGGGGGTAGCAATGAGCAGTTCTTC | - | - | TRBJ2-1 | TRBV9
CASSLVGWGRETQYF | TGTGCCAGCAGCTTAGTAGGTTGGGGCCGAGAGACCCAGTACTTC | - | - | TRBJ2-5 | TRBV7-2
CASSLSVGETQYF | TGTGCCAGCAGCTTATCGGTTGGAGAGACCCAGTACTTC | - | - | TRBJ2-5 | TRBV7-2
CASSPDSSYNSPLHF | TGCGCCAGCAGCCCCGATAGCTCCTATAATTCACCCCTCCACTTT | - | - | TRBJ1-6 | TRBV5-1
CASSSDPFSNQPQHF | TGTGCCAGCAGCTCGGATCCCTTTAGCAATCAGCCCCAGCATTTT | - | - | TRBJ1-5 | TRBV5-6
CASSQDDGETQYF | TGTGCCAGCAGCCAAGATGACGGAGAGACCCAGTACTTC | once | - | TRBJ2-5 | TRBV14
CASSPLLAGGPTDTQYF | TGTGCCAGCAGCCCCCTACTAGCGGGGGGGCCCACAGATACGCAGTATTTT | - | TRBD2 | TRBJ2-3 | TRBV7-8
CASSAGLAGGPITDTQYF | TGTGCCAGCAGCGCCGGACTAGCGGGGGGTCCTATCACAGATACGCAGTATTTT | - | TRBD2 | TRBJ2-3 | TRBV7-2
CASRSIAAGELFF | TGTGCCAGCCGTTCAATAGCGGCCGGGGAGCTGTTTTTT | once | - | TRBJ2-2 | TRBV27
CARPEGPPPTEAFF | TGTGCCAGGCCAGAGGGACCGCCGCCAACTGAAGCTTTCTTT | - | - | TRBJ1-1 | TRBV19
CASRTSRPEQFF | TGCGCCAGCAGGACTAGCCGGCCGGAGCAGTTCTTC | - | TRBD2 | TRBJ2-1 | TRBV10-2
CASSYSQGNTEAFF | TGTGCCAGCAGTTATTCCCAGGGGAACACTGAAGCTTTCTTT | - | - | TRBJ1-1 | TRBV6-5
CASSLGGSLEAFF | TGTGCCAGCAGCTTGGGCGGCTCACTTGAAGCTTTCTTT | few | - | TRBJ1-1 | TRBV11-2
CASSLNWANVLTF | TGTGCCAGCAGTTTAAATTGGGCCAACGTCCTGACTTTC | - | - | TRBJ2-6 | TRBV28
CASSQGTSGKFF | TGTGCCAGCAGCCAAGGGACTAGCGGGAAGTTCTTC | once | TRBD2 | TRBJ2-1 | TRBV13
CASSSRARGTEAFF | TGTGCCAGCAGTTCTAGGGCCAGGGGGACTGAAGCTTTCTTT | - | TRBD1 | TRBJ1-1 | TRBV28
CASSLPGRGHGRGPGTSNTGELFF | TGTGCCAGCAGTCTCCCCGGCAGGGGGCACGGGAGGGGGCCCGGGACCTCGAACACCGGGGAGCTGTTTTTT | - | - | TRBJ2-2 | TRBV28
CASSENNYGYTF | TGTGCCAGCAGTGAAAACAACTATGGCTACACCTTC | - | - | TRBJ1-2 | TRBV6-1
CASSPGGSYEQYF | TGTGCCAGCTCACCAGGGGGCTCCTACGAGCAGTACTTC | - | - | TRBJ2-7 | TRBV18